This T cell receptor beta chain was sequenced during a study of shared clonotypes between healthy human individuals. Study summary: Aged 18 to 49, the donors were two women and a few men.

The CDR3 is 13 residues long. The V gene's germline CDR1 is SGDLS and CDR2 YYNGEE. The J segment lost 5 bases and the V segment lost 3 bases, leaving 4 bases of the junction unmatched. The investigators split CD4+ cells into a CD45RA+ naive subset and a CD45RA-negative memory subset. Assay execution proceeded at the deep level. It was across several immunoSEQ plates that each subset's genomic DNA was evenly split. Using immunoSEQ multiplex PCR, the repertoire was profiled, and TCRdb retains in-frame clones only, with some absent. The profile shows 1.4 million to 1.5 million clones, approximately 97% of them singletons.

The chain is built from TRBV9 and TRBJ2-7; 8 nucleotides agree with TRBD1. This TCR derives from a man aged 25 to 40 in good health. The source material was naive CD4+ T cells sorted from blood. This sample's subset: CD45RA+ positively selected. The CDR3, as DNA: TGTGCCAGCAGCGCCGGACAGGGCAACGAGCAGTACTTC. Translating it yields CASSAGQGNEQYF. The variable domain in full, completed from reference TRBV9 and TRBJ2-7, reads DSGVTQTPKHLITATGQRVTLRCSPRSGDLSVYWYQQSLDQGLQFLIQYYNGEERAKGNILERFSAQQFPDLHSELNLSSLELGDSALYFCASSAGQGNEQYFGPGTRLTVT.